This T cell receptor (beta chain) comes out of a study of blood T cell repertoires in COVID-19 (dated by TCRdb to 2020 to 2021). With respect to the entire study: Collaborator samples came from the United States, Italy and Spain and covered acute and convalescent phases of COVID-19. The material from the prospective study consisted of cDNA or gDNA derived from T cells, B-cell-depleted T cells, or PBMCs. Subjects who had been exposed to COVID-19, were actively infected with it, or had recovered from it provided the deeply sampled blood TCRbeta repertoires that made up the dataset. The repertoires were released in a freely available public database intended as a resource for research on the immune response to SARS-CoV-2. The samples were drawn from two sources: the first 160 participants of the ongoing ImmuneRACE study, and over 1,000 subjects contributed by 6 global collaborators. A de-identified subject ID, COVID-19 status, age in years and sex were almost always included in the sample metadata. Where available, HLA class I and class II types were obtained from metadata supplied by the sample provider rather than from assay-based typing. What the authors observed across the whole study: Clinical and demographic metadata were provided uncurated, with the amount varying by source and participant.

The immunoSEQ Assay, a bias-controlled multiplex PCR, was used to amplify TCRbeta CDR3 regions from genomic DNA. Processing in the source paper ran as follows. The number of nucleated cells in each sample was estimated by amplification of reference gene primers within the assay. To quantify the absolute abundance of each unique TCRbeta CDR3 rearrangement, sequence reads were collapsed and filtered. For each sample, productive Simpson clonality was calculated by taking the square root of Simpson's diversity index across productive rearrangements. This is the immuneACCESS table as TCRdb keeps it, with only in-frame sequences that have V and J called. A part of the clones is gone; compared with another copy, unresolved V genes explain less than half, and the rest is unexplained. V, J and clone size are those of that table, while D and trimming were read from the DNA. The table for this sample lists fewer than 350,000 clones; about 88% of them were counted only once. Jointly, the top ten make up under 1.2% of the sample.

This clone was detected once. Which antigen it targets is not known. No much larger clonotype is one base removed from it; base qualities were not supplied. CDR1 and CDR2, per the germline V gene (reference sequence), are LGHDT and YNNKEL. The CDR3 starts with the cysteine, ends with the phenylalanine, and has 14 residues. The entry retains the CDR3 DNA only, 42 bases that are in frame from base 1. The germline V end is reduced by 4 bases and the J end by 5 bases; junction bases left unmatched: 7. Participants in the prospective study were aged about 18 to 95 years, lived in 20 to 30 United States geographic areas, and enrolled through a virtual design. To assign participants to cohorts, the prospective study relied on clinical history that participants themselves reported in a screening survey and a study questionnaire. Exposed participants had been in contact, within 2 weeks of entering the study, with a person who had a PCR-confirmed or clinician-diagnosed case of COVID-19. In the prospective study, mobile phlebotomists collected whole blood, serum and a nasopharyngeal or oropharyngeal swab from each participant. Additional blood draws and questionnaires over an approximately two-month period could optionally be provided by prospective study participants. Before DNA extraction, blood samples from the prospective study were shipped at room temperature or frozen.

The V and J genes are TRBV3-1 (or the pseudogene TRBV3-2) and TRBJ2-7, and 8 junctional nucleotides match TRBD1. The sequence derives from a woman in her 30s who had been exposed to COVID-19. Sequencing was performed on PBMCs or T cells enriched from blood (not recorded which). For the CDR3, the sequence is CASSRGTGDHEQYF. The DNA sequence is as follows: TGTGCCAGCAGCCGCGGGACAGGTGACCACGAGCAGTACTTC.